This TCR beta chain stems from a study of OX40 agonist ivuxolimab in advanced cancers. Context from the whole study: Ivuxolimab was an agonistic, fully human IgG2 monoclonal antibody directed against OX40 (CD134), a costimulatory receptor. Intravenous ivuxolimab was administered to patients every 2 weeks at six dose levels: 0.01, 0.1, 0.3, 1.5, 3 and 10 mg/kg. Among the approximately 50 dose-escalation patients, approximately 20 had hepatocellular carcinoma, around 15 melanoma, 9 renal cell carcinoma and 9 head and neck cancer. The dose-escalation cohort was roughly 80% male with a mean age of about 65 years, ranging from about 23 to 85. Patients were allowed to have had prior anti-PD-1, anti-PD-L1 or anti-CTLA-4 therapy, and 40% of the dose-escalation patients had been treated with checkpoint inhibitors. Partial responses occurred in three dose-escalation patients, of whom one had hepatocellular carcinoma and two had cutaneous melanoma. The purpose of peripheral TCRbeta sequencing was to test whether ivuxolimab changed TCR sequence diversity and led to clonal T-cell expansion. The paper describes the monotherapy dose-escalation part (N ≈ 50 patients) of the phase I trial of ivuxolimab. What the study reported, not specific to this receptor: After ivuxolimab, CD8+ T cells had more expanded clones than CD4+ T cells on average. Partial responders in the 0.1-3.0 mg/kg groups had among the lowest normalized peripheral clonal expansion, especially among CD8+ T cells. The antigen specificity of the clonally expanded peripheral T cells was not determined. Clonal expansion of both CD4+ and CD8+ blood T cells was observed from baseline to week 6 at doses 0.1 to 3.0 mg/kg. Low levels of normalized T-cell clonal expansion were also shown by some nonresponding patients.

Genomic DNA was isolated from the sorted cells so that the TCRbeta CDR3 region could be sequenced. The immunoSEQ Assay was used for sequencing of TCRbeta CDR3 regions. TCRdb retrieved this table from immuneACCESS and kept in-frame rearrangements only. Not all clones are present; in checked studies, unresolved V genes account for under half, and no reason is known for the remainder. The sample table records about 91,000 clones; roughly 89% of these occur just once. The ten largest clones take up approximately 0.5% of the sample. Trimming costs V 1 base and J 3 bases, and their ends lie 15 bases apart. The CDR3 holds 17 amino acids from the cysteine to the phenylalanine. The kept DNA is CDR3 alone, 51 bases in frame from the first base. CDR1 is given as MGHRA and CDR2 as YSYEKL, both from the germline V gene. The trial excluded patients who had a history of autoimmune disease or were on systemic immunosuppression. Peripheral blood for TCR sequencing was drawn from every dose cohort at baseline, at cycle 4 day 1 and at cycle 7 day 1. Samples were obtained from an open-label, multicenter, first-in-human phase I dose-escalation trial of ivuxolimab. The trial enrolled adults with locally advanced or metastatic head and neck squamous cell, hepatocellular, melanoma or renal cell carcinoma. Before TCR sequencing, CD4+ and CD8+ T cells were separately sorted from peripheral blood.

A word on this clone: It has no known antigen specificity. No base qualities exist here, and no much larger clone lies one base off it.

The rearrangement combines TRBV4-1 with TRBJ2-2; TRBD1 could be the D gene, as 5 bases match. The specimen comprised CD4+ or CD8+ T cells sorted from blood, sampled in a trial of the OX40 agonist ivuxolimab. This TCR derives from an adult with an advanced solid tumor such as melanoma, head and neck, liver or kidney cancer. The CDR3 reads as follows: CASSQVDMGLYTGELFF. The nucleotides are TGCGCCAGCAGCCAAGTGGACATGGGGCTGTACACCGGGGAGCTGTTTTTT.